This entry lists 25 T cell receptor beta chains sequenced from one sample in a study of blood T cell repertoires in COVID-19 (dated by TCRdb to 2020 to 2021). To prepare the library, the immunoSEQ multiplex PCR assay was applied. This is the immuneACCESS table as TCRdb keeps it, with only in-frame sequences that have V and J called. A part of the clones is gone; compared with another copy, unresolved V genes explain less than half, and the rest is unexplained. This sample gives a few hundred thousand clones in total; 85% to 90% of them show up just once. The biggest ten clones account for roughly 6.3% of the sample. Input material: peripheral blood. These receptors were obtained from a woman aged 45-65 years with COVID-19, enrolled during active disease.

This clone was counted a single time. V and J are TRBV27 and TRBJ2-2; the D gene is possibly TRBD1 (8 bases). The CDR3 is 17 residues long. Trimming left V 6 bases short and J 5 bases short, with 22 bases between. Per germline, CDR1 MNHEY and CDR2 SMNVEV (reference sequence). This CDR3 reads CASSLSYGQGGTGELFF. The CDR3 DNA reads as TGTGCCAGCAGCCTTTCCTACGGACAGGGAGGGACCGGGGAGCTGTTTTTT.

CDR3 coding DNA: TGTGCCAGCAGTGACTTCCCCGGGGAGACCCAGTACTTC. This gives the protein CASSDFPGETQYF. V and J are TRBV6-4 and TRBJ2-5; D is ambiguous. V shed 1 base and J shed 5 bases, with 8 bases lying between them. Germline CDR1 reads MRHNA; CDR2 reads SNTAGT. CDR3 length equals 13 residues.

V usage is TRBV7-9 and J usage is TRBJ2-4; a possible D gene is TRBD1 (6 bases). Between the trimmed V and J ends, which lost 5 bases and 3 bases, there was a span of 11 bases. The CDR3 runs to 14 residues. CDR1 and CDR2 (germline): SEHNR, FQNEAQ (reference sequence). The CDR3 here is CASSPQGNKNIQYF. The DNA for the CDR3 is TGTGCCAGCAGCCCACAGGGAAACAAAAACATTCAGTACTTC.

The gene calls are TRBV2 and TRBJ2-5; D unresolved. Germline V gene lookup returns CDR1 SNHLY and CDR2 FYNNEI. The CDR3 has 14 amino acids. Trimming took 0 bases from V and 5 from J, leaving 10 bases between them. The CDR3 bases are TGTGCCAGCAGTGAAGCGCTCCAGTGGGAGACCCAGTACTTC. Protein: CASSEALQWETQYF.

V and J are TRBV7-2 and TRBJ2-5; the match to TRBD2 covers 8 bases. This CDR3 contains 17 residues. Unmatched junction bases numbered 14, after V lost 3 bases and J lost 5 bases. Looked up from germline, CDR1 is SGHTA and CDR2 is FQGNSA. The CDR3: CASSLGAQGGRKETQYF. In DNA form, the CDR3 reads TGTGCCAGCAGCTTGGGCGCCCAGGGCGGGAGGAAGGAGACCCAGTACTTC. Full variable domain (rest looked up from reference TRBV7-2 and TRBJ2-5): GAGVSQSPSNKVTEKGKDVELRCDPISGHTALYWYRQSLGQGLEFLIYFQGNSAPDKSGLPSDRFSAERTGGSVSTLTIQRTQQEDSAVYLCASSLGAQGGRKETQYFGPGTRLLVL.

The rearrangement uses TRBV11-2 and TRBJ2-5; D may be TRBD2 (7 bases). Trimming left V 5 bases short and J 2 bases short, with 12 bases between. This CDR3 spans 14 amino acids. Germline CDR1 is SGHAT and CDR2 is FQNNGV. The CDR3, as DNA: TGTGCCAGCAGCCAGGGGAGGGCTCAAGAGACCCAGTACTTC. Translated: CASSQGRAQETQYF.

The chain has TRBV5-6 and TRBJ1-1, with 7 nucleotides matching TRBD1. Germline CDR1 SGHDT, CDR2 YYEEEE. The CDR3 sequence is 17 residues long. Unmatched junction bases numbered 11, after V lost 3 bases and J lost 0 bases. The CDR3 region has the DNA TGTGCCAGCAGCTCACCACGTTTTACAGGGGTGAACACTGAAGCTTTCTTT. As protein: CASSSPRFTGVNTEAFF.

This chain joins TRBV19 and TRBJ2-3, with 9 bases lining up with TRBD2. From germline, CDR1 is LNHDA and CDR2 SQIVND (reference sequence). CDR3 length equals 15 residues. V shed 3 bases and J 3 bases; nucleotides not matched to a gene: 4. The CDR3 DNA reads TGTGCCAGTAGTATTCGGCGGGAGGGGACAGATACGCAGTATTTT. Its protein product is CASSIRREGTDTQYF.

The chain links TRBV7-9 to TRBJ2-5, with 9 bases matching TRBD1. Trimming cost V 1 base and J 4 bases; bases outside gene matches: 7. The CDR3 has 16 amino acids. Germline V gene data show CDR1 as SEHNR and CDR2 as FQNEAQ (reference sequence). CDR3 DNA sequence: TGTGCCAGCAGCTTAGGTGACAGGGGGAAATCAGAGACCCAGTACTTC. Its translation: CASSLGDRGKSETQYF.

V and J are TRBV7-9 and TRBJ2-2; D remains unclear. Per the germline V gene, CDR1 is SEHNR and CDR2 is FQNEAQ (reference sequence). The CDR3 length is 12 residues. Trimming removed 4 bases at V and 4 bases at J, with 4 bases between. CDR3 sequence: CASSSSTGELFF. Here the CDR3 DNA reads TGTGCCAGCAGCTCCAGCACCGGGGAGCTGTTTTTT.

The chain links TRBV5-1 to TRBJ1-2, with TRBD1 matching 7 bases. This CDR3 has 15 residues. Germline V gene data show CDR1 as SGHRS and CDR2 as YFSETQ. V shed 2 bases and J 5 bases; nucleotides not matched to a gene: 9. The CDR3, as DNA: TGCGCCAGCAGCTTCACCCCGGGACAGAGTTATGGCTACACCTTC. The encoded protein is CASSFTPGQSYGYTF.

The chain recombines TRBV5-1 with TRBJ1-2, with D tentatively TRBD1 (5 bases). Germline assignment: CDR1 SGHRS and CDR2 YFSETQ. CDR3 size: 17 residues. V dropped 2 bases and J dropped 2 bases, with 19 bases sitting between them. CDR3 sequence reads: CASSFASRGGANYGYTF. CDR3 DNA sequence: TGCGCCAGCAGCTTCGCGTCCCGGGGAGGGGCGAACTATGGCTACACCTTC.

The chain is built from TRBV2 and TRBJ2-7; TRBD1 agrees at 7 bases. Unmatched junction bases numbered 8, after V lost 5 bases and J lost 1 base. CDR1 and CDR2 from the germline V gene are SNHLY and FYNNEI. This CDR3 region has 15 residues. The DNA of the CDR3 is TGTGCCAGCAGTTACCGGGACAGAAGGTCCTACGAGCAGTACTTC. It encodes CASSYRDRRSYEQYF.

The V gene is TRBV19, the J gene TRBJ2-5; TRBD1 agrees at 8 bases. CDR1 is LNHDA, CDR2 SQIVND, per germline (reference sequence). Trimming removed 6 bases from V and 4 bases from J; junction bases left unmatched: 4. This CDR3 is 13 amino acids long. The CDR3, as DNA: TGTGCCAGTAGCCGCGACAGGGGAGAGACCCAGTACTTC. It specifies CASSRDRGETQYF.

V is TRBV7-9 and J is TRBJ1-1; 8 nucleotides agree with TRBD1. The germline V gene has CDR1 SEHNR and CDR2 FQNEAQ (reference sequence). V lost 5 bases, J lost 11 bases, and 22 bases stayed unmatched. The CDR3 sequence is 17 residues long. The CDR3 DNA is TGTGCCAGCAGCCCCGACAGGGGATTGGGGGCTACCAGGGGGGCTTTCTTT. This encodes CASSPDRGLGATRGAFF.

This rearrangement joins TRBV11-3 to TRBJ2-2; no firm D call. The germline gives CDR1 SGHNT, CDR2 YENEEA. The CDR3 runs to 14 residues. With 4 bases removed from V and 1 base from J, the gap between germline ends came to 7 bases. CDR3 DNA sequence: TGTGCCAGCAGCTCCAGACAGAACACCGGGGAGCTGTTTTTT. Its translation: CASSSRQNTGELFF.

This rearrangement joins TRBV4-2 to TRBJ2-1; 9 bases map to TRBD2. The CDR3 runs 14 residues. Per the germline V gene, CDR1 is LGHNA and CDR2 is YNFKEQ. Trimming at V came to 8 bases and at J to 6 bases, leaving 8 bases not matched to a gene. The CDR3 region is CASRRVAGVNEQFF. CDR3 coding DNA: TGTGCCAGCCGGCGTGTAGCGGGAGTCAATGAGCAGTTCTTC.

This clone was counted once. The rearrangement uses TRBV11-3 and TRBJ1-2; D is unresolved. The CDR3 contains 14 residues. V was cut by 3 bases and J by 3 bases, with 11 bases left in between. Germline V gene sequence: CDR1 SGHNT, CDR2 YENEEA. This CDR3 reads CASSFQNGDYGYTF. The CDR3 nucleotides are TGTGCCAGCAGCTTCCAAAACGGGGACTATGGCTACACCTTC.

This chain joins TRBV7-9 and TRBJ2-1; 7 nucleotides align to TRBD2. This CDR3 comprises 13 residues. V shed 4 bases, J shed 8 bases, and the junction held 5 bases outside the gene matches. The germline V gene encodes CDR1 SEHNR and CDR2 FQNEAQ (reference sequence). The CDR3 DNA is TGTGCCAGCAGCTCGTACGCGGGGGATGAGCAGTTCTTC. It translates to CASSSYAGDEQFF. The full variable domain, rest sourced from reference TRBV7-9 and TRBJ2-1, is DTGVSQNPRHKITKRGQNVTFRCDPISEHNRLYWYRQTLGQGPEFLTYFQNEAQLEKSRLLSDRFSAERPKGSFSTLEIQRTEQGDSAMYLCASSSYAGDEQFFGPGTRLTVL.

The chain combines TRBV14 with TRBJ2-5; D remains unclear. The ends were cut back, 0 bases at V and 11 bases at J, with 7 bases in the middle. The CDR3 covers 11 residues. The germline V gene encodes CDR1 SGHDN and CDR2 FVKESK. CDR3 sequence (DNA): TGTGCCAGCAGCCAAGAACTAAAGCAGTACTTC. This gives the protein CASSQELKQYF. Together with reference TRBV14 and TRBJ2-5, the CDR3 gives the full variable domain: EAGVTQFPSHSVIEKGQTVTLRCDPISGHDNLYWYRRVMGKEIKFLLHFVKESKQDESGMPNNRFLAERTGGTYSTLKVQPAELEDSGVYFCASSQELKQYFGPGTRLLVL.

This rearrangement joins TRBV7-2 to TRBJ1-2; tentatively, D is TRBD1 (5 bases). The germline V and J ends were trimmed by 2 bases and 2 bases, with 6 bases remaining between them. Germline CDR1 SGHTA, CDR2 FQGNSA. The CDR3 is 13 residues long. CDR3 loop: CASSLRGNYGYTF. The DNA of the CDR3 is TGTGCCAGCAGCTTAAGGGGAAACTATGGCTACACCTTC.

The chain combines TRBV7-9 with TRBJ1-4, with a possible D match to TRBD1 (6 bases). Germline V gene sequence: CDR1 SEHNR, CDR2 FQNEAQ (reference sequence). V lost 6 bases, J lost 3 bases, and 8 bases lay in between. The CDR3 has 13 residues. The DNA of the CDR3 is TGTGCCAGCAGACAGGGAGCTAATGAAAAACTGTTTTTT. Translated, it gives CASRQGANEKLFF.

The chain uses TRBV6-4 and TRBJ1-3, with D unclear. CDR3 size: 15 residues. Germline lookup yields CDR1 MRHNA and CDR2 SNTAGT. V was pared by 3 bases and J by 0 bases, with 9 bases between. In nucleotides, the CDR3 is TGTGCCAGCAGTGATTACGCAGGCTCTGGAAACACCATATATTTT. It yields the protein CASSDYAGSGNTIYF.

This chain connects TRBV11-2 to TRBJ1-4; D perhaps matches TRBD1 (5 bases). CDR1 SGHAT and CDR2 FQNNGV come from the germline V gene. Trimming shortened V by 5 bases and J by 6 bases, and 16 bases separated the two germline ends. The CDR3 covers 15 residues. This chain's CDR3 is CASSNWGGEDEKLFF. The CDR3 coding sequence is TGTGCCAGCAGCAACTGGGGAGGGGAGGATGAAAAACTGTTTTTT.

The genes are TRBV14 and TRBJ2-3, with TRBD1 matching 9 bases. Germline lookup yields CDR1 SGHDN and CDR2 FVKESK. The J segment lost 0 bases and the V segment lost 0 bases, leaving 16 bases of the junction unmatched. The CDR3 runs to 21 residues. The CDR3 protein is CASSQDQPGTGLIGSTDTQYF. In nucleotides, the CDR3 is TGTGCCAGCAGCCAAGATCAACCGGGGACAGGGCTCATAGGGAGCACAGATACGCAGTATTTT. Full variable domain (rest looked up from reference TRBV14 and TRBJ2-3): EAGVTQFPSHSVIEKGQTVTLRCDPISGHDNLYWYRRVMGKEIKFLLHFVKESKQDESGMPNNRFLAERTGGTYSTLKVQPAELEDSGVYFCASSQDQPGTGLIGSTDTQYFGPGTRLTVL.